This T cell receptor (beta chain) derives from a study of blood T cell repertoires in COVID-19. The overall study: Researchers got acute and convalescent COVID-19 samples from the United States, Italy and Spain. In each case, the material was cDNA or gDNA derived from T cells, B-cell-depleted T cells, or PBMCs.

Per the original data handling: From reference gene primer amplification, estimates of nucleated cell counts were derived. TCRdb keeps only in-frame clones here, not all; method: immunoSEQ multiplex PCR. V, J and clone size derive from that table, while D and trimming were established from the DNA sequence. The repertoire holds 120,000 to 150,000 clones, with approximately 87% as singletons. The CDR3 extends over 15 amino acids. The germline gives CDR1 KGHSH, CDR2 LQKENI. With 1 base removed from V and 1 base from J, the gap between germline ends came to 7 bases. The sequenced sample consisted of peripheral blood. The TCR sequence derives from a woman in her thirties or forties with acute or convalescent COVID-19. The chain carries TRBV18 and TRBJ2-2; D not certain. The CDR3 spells CASSPQSRNTGELFF. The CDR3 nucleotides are TGTGCCAGCTCACCACAATCGCGGAACACCGGGGAGCTGTTTTTT.